This paragraph covers one TCR beta chain sequence. Patients in Seattle were enrolled during active infection, then followed longitudinally. As originally analysed: The assay estimated nucleated cells by amplifying reference gene primers. Assay: immunoSEQ multiplex PCR; the TCRdb copy retains only in-frame clones and omits some. V and J calls and clone size are given by that table; D and trimming were obtained from the DNA. The table includes about 120,000 clones, 90% detected once. The data originate from a study of blood T cell repertoires in COVID-19. Study overall: Sources were T cells, B-cell-depleted T cells, or PBMCs; the material itself was cDNA or gDNA.

The CDR3 has 16 amino acids. Germline V gene sequence: CDR1 MNHEY, CDR2 SVGEGT. V shed 0 bases, J shed 4 bases, and the junction held 5 bases outside the gene matches. This receptor was obtained from a woman in her sixties or seventies with COVID-19, enrolled during active disease. Input material: peripheral blood. The rearrangement joins TRBV6-2 or TRBV6-3 to TRBJ2-7, with TRBD2 matching over 11 bases. CDR3 nucleotide sequence: TGTGCCAGCAGTTACTCTACTAGCGGGGGAACTTACGAGCAGTACTTC. It translates to CASSYSTSGGTYEQYF.